This entry lists 6 T cell receptor beta chains sequenced from one sample in a study of T cells in Graves' hyperthyroidism and ophthalmopathy. RNA transcripts provided the source from which TCR beta CDR3 regions were amplified. With the HTBI primer set, the TCR CDR3 went through a first round of RT-PCR. TCRdb reprocessed the multiplex PCR reads with MiXCR, giving one entry per CDR3 protein. Among 490,000 or so distinct CDR3 sequences listed, under 25% were seen once. The sequencing input was blood. The receptors were sampled from a woman in her 70s with Graves' ophthalmopathy.

On this clonotype itself: A much larger clone lies a single base off, so this may be a read error. The chain carries TRBV11-2 and TRBJ2-1; no definite D call. Per the germline V gene, CDR1 is SGHAT and CDR2 is FQNNGV. CDR3 size: 15 residues. V was cut by 0 bases and J by 0 bases, with 6 bases left in between. The DNA for the CDR3 is TGTGCCAGCAGCTTAGACCAAAGCTCCTACAATGAGCAGTTCTTC. Amino acid sequence: CASSLDQSSYNEQFF.

The rearrangement joins TRBV20-1 to TRBJ1-1; no definite D call. V was cut by 6 bases and J by 2 bases, with 10 bases left in between. Germline CDR1 and CDR2: DFQATT and SNEGSKA (reference sequence). The CDR3 covers 12 residues. The CDR3 coding sequence is TGCAGTGCGTTGAAAGTTAACACTGAAGCTTTCTTT. It specifies CSALKVNTEAFF.

This clonotype has a count of ten or more. The V call is TRBV10-3, the J call TRBJ1-2; 7 nucleotides line up with TRBD1. Germline V CDR1 and CDR2: ENHRY, SYGVKD. The J segment lost 1 base and the V segment lost 5 bases, leaving 10 bases of the junction unmatched. The CDR3 length is 16 residues. This CDR3 is CAISLTGQDLNYGYTF. For the CDR3, the DNA is TGTGCCATCAGTCTCACTGGACAGGACCTTAACTATGGCTACACCTTC.

This clonotype has a handful of counts. The chain is built from TRBV3-1 and TRBJ2-1; 7 nucleotides align to TRBD2. From germline, CDR1 is LGHDT and CDR2 YNNKEL (reference sequence). The CDR3 covers 18 residues. V lost 0 bases to trimming and J lost 4 bases; unmatched junction nucleotides: 12. The CDR3: CASSQEYPSGGHYNEQFF. The CDR3 DNA is TGTGCCAGCAGCCAAGAATACCCTAGCGGAGGGCATTACAATGAGCAGTTCTTC.

The chain uses TRBV11-2 and TRBJ1-1, with D perhaps matching TRBD1 (5 bases). Germline lookup yields CDR1 SGHAT and CDR2 FQNNGV. Trimming pared 2 bases from V and 4 bases from J, leaving 11 bases between. The CDR3 runs 14 residues. The CDR3 region has the DNA TGTGCCAGCAGCTTACTATGGGGGGGCACTGAAGCTTTCTTT. It yields the protein CASSLLWGGTEAFF.

The chain uses TRBV5-1 and TRBJ2-5, with 9 bases identical to TRBD1. This CDR3 comprises 15 residues. CDR1 is SGHRS and CDR2 is YFSETQ in the germline V gene. Unmatched junction bases numbered 9, after V lost 6 bases and J lost 3 bases. The CDR3 DNA reads as TGCGCCAGCAACTCCGGGACAGGGTATAAAGAGACCCAGTACTTC. It is translated as CASNSGTGYKETQYF.